This TCR beta chain was recovered during a study of blood T cell repertoires in COVID-19. For the study at large: Sites across the United States, Italy and Spain contributed samples from acute and convalescent COVID-19. From T cells, B-cell-depleted T cells, or PBMCs came the material, which was cDNA or gDNA.

Assay used: immunoSEQ multiplex PCR; TCRdb lists only in-frame clones, some missing. In the table there are some 200,000 clones, roughly 80% of which are singletons. CDR1 is SGHNT and CDR2 is YYREEE in the germline V gene (reference sequence). V was cut by 5 bases and J by 0 bases, with 16 bases left in between. This CDR3 has 16 amino acids. The sequencing sample was made of peripheral blood. This receptor was taken from a woman in her thirties who had recovered from COVID-19. The chain employs TRBV5-4 and TRBJ2-3; no clear D gene. CDR3 nucleotide sequence: TGTGCCAGCAGTAGGAGACCGGATCCTAGCACAGATACGCAGTATTTT. Amino acid sequence: CASSRRPDPSTDTQYF. Full variable domain (remainder filled in from reference TRBV5-4 and TRBJ2-3): ETGVTQSPTHLIKTRGQQVTLRCSSQSGHNTVSWYQQALGQGPQFIFQYYREEENGRGNFPPRFSGLQFPNYSSELNVNALELDDSALYLCASSRRPDPSTDTQYFGPGTRLTVL.